A selection of T cell receptor beta chains follows, all from one sample in a study of T cell responses to AZD1222 COVID-19 vaccine. Assay: immunoSEQ multiplex PCR; the TCRdb copy retains only in-frame clones and omits some. The table has about 140,000 clones, more than 85% seen once; the top ten hold over 7.5%. Here the sequenced sample was peripheral blood, taken on day 0 of AZD1222 vaccination. Every receptor here comes from an adult in good health. The CDR3 runs from the conserved cysteine through the conserved F or W. The D gene is left open where the match is weak. A row's size may be missing; if present it is once, few, many or a size class.

DNA | CDR3 | size | J | V | D
TGTGCCAGCAGCGCTCAGGGGGCGCGTGGCTACACCTTC | CASSAQGARGYTF | once | TRBJ1-2 | TRBV7-6 | TRBD1
TGTGCCAGCAGCTCCTTTGGGCCCCGGAATGAAAAACTGTTTTTT | CASSSFGPRNEKLFF | once | TRBJ1-4 | TRBV5-6 | NA
TGCAGCGTTGAAGATCGGACAGGGGACTACGAGCAGTACTTC | CSVEDRTGDYEQYF | NA | TRBJ2-7 | TRBV29-1 | TRBD1
TGTGCCAGCAGTTACGGGAACAGGGGGGCTGGATATGGCTACACCTTC | CASSYGNRGAGYGYTF | NA | TRBJ1-2 | TRBV6-6 | TRBD1
TGTGCCAGCAGTCCTGGACAGAGCTATGGCTACACCTTC | CASSPGQSYGYTF | NA | TRBJ1-2 | TRBV27 | NA
TGCGCCAGCAGGAGACAGGGAAGTAACAGTGAAGCTTTCTTT | CASRRQGSNSEAFF | NA | TRBJ1-1 | TRBV5-1 | TRBD1
TGTGCCACTAACTCACAGGGGAAGAGGGAAGCTTTCTTT | CATNSQGKREAFF | NA | TRBJ1-1 | TRBV19 | TRBD1
TGTGCCTGGACAGGCCAAGACAATGAGCAGTTCTTC | CAWTGQDNEQFF | once | TRBJ2-1 | TRBV30 | NA
TGTGCCAGCAGTCGGAGCGGGGGAGATACGCAGTATTTT | CASSRSGGDTQYF | NA | TRBJ2-3 | TRBV28 | TRBD2
TGTGCCAGCAGCTTGTTGCGGGGGGCCCTCGACGAGCAGTACTTC | CASSLLRGALDEQYF | NA | TRBJ2-7 | TRBV5-5 | TRBD2
TGCGCCAGCAGCTTGGCCCAGAGTCGAGATACGCAGTATTTT | CASSLAQSRDTQYF | NA | TRBJ2-3 | TRBV5-1 | NA
TGTGCCTGGAGTGTATCGGGGGGCGCGGTGAGCAATCAGCCCCAGCATTTT | CAWSVSGGAVSNQPQHF | NA | TRBJ1-5 | TRBV30 | NA
TGTGCCAGCAGCTTAGGGGTGGCCAAAGAGACCCAGTACTTC | CASSLGVAKETQYF | NA | TRBJ2-5 | TRBV7-9 | NA
TGCGCCAGCAGCCAAGGAGTAGCGGGGGAGACCCAGTACTTC | CASSQGVAGETQYF | NA | TRBJ2-5 | TRBV4-1 | TRBD2
TGTGCCTGGAGTGAGTTCGCCAAACTGTCTAATGAAAAACTGTTTTTT | CAWSEFAKLSNEKLFF | NA | TRBJ1-4 | TRBV30 | NA
TGTGCCACCAGCAGAGACCGCTGGGGAAACAGGGGCCAAGAGACCCAGTACTTC | CATSRDRWGNRGQETQYF | NA | TRBJ2-5 | TRBV15 | TRBD1
TGTGCCAGCTCACCCATGACAGCCTCTGGGGCCAACGTCCTGACTTTC | CASSPMTASGANVLTF | NA | TRBJ2-6 | TRBV18 | NA
TGTGCCAGCAAACAGTTCTTGAACACTGAAGCTTTCTTT | CASKQFLNTEAFF | NA | TRBJ1-1 | TRBV19 | NA
TGTGCCAGCAGTGGGGGGGTCACCAGGGCGGAAGAGACCCAGTACTTC | CASSGGVTRAEETQYF | NA | TRBJ2-5 | TRBV2 | NA